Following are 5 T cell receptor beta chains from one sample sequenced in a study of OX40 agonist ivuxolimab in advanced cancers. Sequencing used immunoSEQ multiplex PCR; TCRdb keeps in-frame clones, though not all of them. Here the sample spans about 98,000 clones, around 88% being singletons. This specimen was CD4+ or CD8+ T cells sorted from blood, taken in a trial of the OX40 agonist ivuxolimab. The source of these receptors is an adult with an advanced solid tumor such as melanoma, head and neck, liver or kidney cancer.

The CDR3 DNA reads as TGTGCCAGCAGTGAGACCCGCCGCCCGGAGACCCAGTACTTC. It is translated as CASSETRRPETQYF. V and J are TRBV6-1 and TRBJ2-5; unclear D gene. Trimming left V 3 bases short and J 5 bases short, with 13 bases between. Germline CDR1 reads MNHNS; CDR2 reads SASEGT. This CDR3 is 14 amino acids long.

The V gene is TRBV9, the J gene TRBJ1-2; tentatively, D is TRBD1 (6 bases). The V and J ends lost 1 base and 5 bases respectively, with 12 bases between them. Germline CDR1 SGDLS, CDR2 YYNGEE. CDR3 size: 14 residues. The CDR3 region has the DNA TGTGCCAGCAGCGTATCCAGGGGAAGGTATGGCTACACCTTC. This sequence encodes CASSVSRGRYGYTF.

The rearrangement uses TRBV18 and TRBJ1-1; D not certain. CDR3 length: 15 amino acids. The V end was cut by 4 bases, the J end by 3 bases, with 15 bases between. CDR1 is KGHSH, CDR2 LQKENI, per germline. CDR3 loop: CASSRAFSGYTEAFF. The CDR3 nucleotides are TGTGCCAGCTCACGAGCCTTTTCCGGGTACACTGAAGCTTTCTTT.

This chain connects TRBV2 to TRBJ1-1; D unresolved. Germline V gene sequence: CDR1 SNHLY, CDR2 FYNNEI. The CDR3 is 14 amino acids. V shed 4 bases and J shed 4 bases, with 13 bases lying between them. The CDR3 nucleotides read TGTGCCAGCAGTGGGCGACGGACGGCCACTGAAGCTTTCTTT. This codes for CASSGRRTATEAFF.

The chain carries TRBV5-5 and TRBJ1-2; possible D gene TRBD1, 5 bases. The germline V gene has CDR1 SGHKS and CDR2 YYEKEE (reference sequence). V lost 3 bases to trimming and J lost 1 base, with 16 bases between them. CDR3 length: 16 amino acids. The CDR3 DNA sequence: TGTGCCAGCAGCTCCCCCGCCGTAGGGGTTAACTATGGCTACACCTTC. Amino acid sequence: CASSSPAVGVNYGYTF.